This T cell receptor beta chain was captured in a study of blood T cell repertoires in COVID-19. V was cut by 0 bases and J by 3 bases, with 17 bases left in between. CDR1 and CDR2 from the germline V gene are PRHDT and FYEKMQ (reference sequence). The CDR3 loop spans 17 amino acids. As processed by the authors: Scientists estimated how many nucleated cells there were by amplifying reference gene primers. Here immunoSEQ multiplex PCR was the method, and the copy in TCRdb shows in-frame clones only, minus some. Clone size and V and J calls were adopted from that table, with D and trimming inferred from the DNA. The sample consists of fewer than 250,000 clones, around 86% of them appearing once. A few counts support this clone.

The specimen was peripheral blood. The TCR was taken from a woman aged 80 or over with COVID-19, enrolled during active disease. This chain uses TRBV13 with TRBJ1-1; D may be TRBD1 (5 bases). This CDR3 reads CASSLGRGRSGYTEAFF. Written as DNA, the CDR3 is TGTGCCAGCAGCTTAGGGAGGGGTAGAAGCGGGTACACTGAAGCTTTCTTT.